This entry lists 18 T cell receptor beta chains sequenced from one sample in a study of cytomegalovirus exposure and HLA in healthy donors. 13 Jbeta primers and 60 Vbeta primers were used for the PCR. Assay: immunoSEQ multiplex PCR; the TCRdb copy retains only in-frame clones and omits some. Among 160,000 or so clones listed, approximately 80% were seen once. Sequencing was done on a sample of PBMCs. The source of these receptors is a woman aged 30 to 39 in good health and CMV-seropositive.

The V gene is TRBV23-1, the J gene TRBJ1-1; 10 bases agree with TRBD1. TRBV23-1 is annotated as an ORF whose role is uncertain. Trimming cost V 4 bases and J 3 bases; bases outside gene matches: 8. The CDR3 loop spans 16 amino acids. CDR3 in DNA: TGCGCCAGCAGTCCGGGGATGACAGGGGGCGACACTGAAGCTTTCTTT. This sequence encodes CASSPGMTGGDTEAFF.

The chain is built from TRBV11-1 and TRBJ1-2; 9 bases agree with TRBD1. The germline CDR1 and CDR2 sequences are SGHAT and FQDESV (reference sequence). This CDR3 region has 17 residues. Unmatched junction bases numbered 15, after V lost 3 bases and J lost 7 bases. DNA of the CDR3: TGTGCCAGCAGCTTCTCATTAAACAGGGGGCGGTCGTCTGGCTACACCTTC. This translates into CASSFSLNRGRSSGYTF.

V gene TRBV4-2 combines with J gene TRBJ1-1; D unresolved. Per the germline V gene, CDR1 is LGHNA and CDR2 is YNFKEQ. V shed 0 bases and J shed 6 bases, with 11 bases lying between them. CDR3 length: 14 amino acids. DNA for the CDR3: TGTGCCAGCAGCCAAGAAGCCCCAATATCTGAAGCTTTCTTT. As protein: CASSQEAPISEAFF.

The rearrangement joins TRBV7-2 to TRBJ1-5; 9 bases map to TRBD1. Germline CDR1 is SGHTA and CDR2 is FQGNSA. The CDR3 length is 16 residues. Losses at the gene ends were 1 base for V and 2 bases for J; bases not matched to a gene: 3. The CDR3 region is CASSLGDRVGNQPQHF. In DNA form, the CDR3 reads TGTGCCAGCAGCTTAGGGGACAGGGTTGGCAATCAGCCCCAGCATTTT.

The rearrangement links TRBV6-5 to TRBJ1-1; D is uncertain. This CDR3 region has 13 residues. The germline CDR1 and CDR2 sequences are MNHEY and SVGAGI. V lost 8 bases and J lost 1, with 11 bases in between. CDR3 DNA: TGTGCCAGCTCATTACGGGAGAACACTGAAGCTTTCTTT. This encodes CASSLRENTEAFF.

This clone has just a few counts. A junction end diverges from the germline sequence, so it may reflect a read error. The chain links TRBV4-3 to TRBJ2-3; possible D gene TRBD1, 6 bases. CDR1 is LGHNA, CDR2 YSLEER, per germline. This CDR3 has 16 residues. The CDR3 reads CASSQDRQASTDTQYF. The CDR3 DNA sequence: TGCGCCAGCAGTCAAGACAGACAGGCTAGCACAGATACGCAGTATTTT.

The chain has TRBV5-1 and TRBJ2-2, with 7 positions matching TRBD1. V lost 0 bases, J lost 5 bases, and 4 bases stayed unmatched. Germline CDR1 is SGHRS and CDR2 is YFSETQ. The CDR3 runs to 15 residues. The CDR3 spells CASSLGTGSTGELFF. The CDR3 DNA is TGCGCCAGCAGCTTGGGGACAGGAAGTACCGGGGAGCTGTTTTTT.

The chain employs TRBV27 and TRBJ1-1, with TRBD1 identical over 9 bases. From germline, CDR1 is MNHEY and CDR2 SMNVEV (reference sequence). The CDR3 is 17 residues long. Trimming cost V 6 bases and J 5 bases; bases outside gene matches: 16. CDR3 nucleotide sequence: TGTGCCAGCAGCCAACGCCGGGACAGGGCATACCGGACTGAAGCTTTCTTT. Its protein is CASSQRRDRAYRTEAFF.

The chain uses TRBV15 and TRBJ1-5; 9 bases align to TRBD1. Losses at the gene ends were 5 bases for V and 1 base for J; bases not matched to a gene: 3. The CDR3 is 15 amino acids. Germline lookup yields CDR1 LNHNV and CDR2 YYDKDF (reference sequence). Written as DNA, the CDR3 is TGTGCCACCAGCCTACAGGGGGCCAGCAATCAGCCCCAGCATTTT. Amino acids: CATSLQGASNQPQHF.

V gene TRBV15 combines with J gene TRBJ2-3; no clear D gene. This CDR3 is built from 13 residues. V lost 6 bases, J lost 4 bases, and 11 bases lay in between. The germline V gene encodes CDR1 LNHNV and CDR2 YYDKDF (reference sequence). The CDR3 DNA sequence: TGTGCCACCAGTTTGGCCGTCCCAGATACGCAGTATTTT. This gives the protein CATSLAVPDTQYF.

CDR3 sequence (DNA): TGTGCCAGCAGTGATCCAGACACTGAAGCTTTCTTT. This encodes CASSDPDTEAFF. V gene TRBV25-1 combines with J gene TRBJ1-1, with D unresolved. The V end lost 3 bases, the J end lost 3 bases, and 5 bases lay between the germline ends. CDR3 length: 12 residues. Germline CDR1 and CDR2: MGHDK and SYGVNS.

CDR3: CASSIMTAWNTGELFF. Written as DNA, the CDR3 is TGTGCCAGTAGTATCATGACTGCCTGGAACACCGGGGAGCTGTTTTTT. This chain links TRBV19 with TRBJ2-2; D not resolved. Germline V gives CDR1 LNHDA, CDR2 SQIVND (reference sequence). The CDR3 has 16 amino acids. V lost 3 bases, J lost 1 base, and 12 bases lay in between.

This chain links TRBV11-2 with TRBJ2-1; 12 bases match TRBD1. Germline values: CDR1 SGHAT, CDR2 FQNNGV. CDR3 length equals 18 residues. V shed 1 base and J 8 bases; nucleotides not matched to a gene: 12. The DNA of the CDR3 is TGTGCCAGCAGCTTAGCCCTTATCCCGGGACAGGGGGCTGATGAGCAGTTCTTC. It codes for CASSLALIPGQGADEQFF.

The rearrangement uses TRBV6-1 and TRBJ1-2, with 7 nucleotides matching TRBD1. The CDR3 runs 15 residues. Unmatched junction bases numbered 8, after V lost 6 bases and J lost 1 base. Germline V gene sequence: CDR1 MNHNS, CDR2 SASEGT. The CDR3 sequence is CASSPGTVYNYGYTF. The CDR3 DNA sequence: TGTGCCAGCAGCCCCGGGACAGTTTATAACTATGGCTACACCTTC.

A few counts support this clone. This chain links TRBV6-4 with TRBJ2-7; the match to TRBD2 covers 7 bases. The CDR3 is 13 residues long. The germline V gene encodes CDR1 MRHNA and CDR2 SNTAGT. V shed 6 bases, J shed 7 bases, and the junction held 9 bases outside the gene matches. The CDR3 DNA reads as TGTGCCAGCAGCGATGGATGGGGGGGAGAGCAGTACTTC. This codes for CASSDGWGGEQYF.

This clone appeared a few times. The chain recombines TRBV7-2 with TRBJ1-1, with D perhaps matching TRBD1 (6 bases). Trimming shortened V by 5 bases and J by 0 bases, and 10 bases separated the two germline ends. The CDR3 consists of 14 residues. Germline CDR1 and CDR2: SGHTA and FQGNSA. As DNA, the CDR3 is TGTGCCAGCAGCAAGGACAGCTTGAACACTGAAGCTTTCTTT. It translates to CASSKDSLNTEAFF.

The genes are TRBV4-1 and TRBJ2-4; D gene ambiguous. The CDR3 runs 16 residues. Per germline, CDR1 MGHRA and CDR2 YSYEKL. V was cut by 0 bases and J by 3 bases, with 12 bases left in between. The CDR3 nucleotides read TGCGCCAGCAGCCAAGATCTGACCCTAGTCAAAAACATTCAGTACTTC. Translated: CASSQDLTLVKNIQYF.

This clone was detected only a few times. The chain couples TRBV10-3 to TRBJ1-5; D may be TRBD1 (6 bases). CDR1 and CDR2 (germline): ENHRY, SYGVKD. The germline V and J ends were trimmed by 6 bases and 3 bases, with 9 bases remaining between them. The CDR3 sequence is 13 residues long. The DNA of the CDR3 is TGTGCCATCAGACAGGGACCCAATCAGCCCCAGCATTTT. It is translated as CAIRQGPNQPQHF.